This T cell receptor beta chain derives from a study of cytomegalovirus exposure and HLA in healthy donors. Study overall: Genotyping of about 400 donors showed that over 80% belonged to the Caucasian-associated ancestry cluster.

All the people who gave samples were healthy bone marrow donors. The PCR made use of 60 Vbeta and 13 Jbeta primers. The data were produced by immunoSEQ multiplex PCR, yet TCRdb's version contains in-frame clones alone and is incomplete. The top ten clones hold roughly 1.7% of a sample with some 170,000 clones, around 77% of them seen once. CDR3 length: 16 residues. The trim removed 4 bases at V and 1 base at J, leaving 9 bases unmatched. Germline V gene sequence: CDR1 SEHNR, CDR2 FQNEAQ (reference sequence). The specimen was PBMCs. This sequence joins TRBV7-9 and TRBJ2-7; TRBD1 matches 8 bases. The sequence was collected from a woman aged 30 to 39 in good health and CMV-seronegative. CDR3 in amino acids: CASSSWMTGASYEQYF. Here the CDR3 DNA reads TGTGCCAGCAGCTCGTGGATGACAGGGGCTTCCTACGAGCAGTACTTC. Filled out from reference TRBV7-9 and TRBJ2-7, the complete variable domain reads DTGVSQNPRHKITKRGQNVTFRCDPISEHNRLYWYRQTLGQGPEFLTYFQNEAQLEKSRLLSDRFSAERPKGSFSTLEIQRTEQGDSAMYLCASSSWMTGASYEQYFGPGTRLTVT.